This T cell receptor (beta chain) derives from a study of control samples from healthy donors and cancer patients. The CDR3 loop spans 12 amino acids. Trimming shortened V by 3 bases and J by 6 bases, and 6 bases separated the two germline ends. Assay: immunoSEQ multiplex PCR; the TCRdb copy retains only in-frame clones and omits some. The sample contains 77,000 or so clones, around 91% of which appear only once. This TCR came from a young man in good health. Source material: blood. V and J are TRBV12-3 or TRBV12-4 and TRBJ2-1, with TRBD1 as a possible D gene (5 bases). The CDR3 DNA sequence: TGTGCCAGCAGTTTGGGGCCCAATGAGCAGTTCTTC. Translated, it gives CASSLGPNEQFF.